One sample yielded the 2 T cell receptor beta chains listed below, sequenced in a study of blood T cell repertoires in COVID-19. This table comes from immunoSEQ multiplex PCR, and its TCRdb copy is limited to in-frame clones, with some not included. The table shows fewer than 250,000 clones, with around four fifths occurring only once. Specimen: PBMCs or T cells enriched from blood (not recorded which). The receptors here all came from a woman between 40 and 55 years old who had been exposed to COVID-19.

J is TRBJ2-1 and V is TRBV7-9; 9 bases are a match to TRBD2. The CDR3 length is 15 residues. V trimming: 5 bases; J trimming: 5 bases; junction bases outside the gene matches: 7. Germline assignment: CDR1 SEHNR and CDR2 FQNEAQ (reference sequence). This chain's CDR3 is CASSHPLAGNNEQFF. CDR3 sequence (DNA): TGTGCCAGCAGCCATCCCCTAGCGGGGAACAATGAGCAGTTCTTC.

The chain recombines TRBV3-1 (or the pseudogene TRBV3-2) with TRBJ2-4; 9 bases are shared with TRBD2. Trimming cost V 9 bases and J 7 bases; bases outside gene matches: 13. CDR1 is LGHDT and CDR2 is YNNKEL in the germline V gene (reference sequence). The CDR3 length is 15 residues. The CDR3 DNA reads as TGTGCCAGAGGGGGCCTAGCGGGGCCGGGGAACATTCAGTACTTC. It yields the protein CARGGLAGPGNIQYF.